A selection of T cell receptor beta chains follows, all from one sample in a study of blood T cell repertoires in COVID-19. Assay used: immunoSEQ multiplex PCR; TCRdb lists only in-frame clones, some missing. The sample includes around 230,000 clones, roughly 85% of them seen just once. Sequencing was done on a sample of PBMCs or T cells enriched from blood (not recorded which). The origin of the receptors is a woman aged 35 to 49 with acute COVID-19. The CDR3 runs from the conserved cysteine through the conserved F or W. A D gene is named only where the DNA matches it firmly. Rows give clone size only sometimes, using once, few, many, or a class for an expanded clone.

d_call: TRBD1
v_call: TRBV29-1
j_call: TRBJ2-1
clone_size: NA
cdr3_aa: CSVQGWVDEQFF
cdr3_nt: TGCAGCGTACAGGGGTGGGTTGATGAGCAGTTCTTC

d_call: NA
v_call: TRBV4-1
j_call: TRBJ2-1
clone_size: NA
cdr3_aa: CASSPTVGRNEQFF
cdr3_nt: TGCGCCAGCAGCCCGACAGTCGGCCGCAATGAGCAGTTCTTC

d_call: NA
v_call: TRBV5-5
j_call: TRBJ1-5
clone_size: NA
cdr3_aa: CASSLWWQGRDYSNQPQHF
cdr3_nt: TGTGCCAGCAGCTTGTGGTGGCAGGGGAGGGACTATAGCAATCAGCCCCAGCATTTT

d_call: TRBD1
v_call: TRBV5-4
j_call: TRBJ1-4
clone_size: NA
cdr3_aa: CASSLQGATEKLFF
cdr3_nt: TGTGCCAGCAGCTTACAGGGGGCGACTGAAAAACTGTTTTTT

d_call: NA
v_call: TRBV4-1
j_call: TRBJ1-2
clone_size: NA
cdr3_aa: CASSQSFSSYGYTF
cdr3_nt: TGCGCCAGCAGCCAGAGTTTTAGTTCCTATGGCTACACCTTC

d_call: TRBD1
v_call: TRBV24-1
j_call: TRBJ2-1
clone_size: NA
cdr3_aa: CATSGGTGGRNEQFF
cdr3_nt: TGTGCCACCAGTGGAGGGACAGGGGGTAGGAATGAGCAGTTCTTC

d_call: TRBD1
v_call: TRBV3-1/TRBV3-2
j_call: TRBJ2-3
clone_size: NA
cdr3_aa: CASTDRGAITDTQYF
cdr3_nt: TGTGCCAGCACCGACAGGGGGGCCATCACAGATACGCAGTATTTT

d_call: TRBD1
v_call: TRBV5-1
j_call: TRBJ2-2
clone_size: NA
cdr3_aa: CASSLGGQVNTGELFF
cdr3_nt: TGCGCCAGCAGCTTGGGGGGACAGGTGAACACCGGGGAGCTGTTTTTT

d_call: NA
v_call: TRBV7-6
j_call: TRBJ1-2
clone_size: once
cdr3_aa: CASSLGGQLNYGYTF
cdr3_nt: TGTGCCAGCAGCTTAGGGGGCCAGCTTAACTATGGCTACACCTTC

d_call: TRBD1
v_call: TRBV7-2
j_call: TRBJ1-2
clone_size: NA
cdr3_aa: CASSLGQGAVEDGYTF
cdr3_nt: TGTGCCAGCAGCTTAGGACAGGGGGCCGTTGAGGATGGCTACACCTTC

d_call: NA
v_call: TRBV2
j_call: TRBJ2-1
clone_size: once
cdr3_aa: CAHAPIAKDDNEQFF
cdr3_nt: TGTGCCCACGCTCCCATAGCGAAAGATGACAATGAGCAGTTCTTC

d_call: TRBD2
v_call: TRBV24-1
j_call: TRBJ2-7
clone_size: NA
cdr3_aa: CATSEFSSGGHSYEQYF
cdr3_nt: TGTGCCACCAGTGAATTTTCTAGCGGGGGCCACTCCTACGAGCAGTACTTC

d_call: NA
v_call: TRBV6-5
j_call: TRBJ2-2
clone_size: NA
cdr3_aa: CAVSAGATTGELFF
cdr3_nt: TGTGCCGTATCGGCAGGGGCAACCACCGGGGAGCTGTTTTTT

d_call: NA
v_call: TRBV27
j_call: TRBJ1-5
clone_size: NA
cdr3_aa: CASSLSGGQPQHF
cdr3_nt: TGTGCCAGCAGTTTATCCGGGGGTCAGCCCCAGCATTTT

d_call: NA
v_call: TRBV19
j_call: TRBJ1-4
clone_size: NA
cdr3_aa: CASSTQGVGEKLFF
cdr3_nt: TGTGCCAGTAGTACGCAGGGTGTGGGAGAAAAACTGTTTTTT

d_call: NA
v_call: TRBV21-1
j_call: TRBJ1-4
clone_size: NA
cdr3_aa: CASRVDLDRAGEKLFF
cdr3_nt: TGTGCCAGCAGAGTCGACCTGGACAGGGCCGGTGAAAAACTGTTTTTT

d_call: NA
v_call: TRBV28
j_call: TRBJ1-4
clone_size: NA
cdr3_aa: CASSRAGATNEKLFF
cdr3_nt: TGTGCCAGCAGTCGGGCGGGGGCAACTAATGAAAAACTGTTTTTT

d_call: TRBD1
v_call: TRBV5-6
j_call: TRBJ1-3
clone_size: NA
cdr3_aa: CASSLTGAGNTIYF
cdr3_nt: TGTGCCAGCAGCTTGACAGGGGCTGGAAACACCATATATTTT

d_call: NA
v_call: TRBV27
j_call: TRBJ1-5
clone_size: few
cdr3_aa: CASSPLGQPQHF
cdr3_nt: TGTGCCAGCAGCCCCTTGGGCCAGCCCCAGCATTTT

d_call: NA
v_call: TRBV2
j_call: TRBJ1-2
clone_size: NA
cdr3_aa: CASSEGAANYGYTF
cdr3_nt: TGTGCCAGCAGTGAAGGGGCAGCTAACTATGGCTACACCTTC

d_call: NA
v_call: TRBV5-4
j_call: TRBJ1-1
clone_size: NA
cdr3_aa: CASSANRDQRGTAFF
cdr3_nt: TGTGCCAGCAGCGCAAACCGGGACCAGAGGGGGACCGCTTTCTTT

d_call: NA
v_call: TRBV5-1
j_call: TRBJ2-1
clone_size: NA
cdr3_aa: CASSLVPGMGANEQFF
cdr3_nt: TGCGCCAGCAGCTTGGTCCCGGGCATGGGAGCAAATGAGCAGTTCTTC

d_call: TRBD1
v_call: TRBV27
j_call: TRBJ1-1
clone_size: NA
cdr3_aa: CASTTTGVNTEAFF
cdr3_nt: TGTGCCAGCACCACGACAGGGGTGAACACTGAAGCTTTCTTT

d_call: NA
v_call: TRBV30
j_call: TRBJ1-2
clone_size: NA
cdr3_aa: CAWSPGGGYGYTF
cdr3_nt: TGTGCCTGGAGTCCGGGGGGCGGTTATGGCTACACCTTC

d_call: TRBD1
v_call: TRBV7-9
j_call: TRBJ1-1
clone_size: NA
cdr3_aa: CASSLGRGATEAFF
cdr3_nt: TGTGCCAGCAGCTTAGGCAGGGGGGCCACTGAAGCTTTCTTT

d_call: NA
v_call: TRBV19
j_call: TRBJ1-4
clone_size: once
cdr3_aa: CASSIGVSEKLFF
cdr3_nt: TGTGCCAGTAGTATCGGGGTTTCCGAAAAACTGTTTTTT

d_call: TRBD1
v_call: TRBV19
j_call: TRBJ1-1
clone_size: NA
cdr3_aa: CASSIGTGALAFF
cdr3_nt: TGTGCCAGTAGTATTGGAACAGGGGCACTGGCTTTCTTT

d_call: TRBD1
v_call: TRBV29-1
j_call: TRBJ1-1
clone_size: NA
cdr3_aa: CSVEGQGATEAFF
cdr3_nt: TGCAGCGTTGAGGGACAGGGGGCCACTGAAGCTTTCTTT

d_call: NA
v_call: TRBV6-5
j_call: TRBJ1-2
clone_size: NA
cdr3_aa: CASREEEGGYTF
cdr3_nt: TGTGCCAGCAGGGAGGAAGAAGGGGGCTACACCTTC

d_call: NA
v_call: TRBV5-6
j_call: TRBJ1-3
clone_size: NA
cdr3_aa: CASSQWPRTGYGNTIYF
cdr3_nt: TGTGCCAGCAGCCAATGGCCCCGAACAGGGTACGGAAACACCATATATTTT

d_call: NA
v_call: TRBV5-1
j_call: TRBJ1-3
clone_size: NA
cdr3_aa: CASSLDLAGINTIYF
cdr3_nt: TGCGCCAGCAGCTTGGATCTCGCGGGAATCAACACCATATATTTT

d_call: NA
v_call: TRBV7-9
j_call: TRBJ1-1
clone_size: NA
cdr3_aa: CASSPTLSPAGFTEAFF
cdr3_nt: TGTGCCAGCAGCCCGACATTGAGTCCTGCGGGGTTCACTGAAGCTTTCTTT

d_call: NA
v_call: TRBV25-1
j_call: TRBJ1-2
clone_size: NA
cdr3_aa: CASSESDYGYTF
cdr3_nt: TGTGCCAGCAGTGAGTCGGACTATGGCTACACCTTC

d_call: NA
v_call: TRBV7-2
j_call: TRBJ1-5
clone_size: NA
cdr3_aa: CASSTQGGQPQHF
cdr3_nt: TGTGCCAGCAGCACCCAGGGTGGCCAGCCCCAGCATTTT

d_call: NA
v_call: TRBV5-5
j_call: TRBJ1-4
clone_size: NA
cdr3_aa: CASSLAGIEKLFF
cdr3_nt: TGTGCCAGCAGCTTGGCGGGGATTGAAAAACTGTTTTTT

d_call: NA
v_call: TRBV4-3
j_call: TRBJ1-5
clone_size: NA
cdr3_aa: CASSQDVGSNQPQHF
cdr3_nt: TGCGCCAGCAGCCAAGATGTGGGCAGCAATCAGCCCCAGCATTTT

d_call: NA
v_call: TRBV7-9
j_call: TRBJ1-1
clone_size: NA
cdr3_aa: CASSPWTPNTEAFF
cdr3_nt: TGTGCCAGCAGCCCGTGGACACCTAACACTGAAGCTTTCTTT